This T cell receptor (beta chain) came from a study of post-analysis software for immune sequencing data. Study details: Some patients lacked subtype; others had relapsing-remitting, secondary progressive or progressive-relapsing disease. Points from the study as a whole: Significantly decreased normalized Chao1 diversity was recorded for multiple sclerosis patients relative to controls. Patients showed TRBV5-6, TRBV5-1 and TRBV20-1 among a few TRBV segments more frequent than in controls. Strong co-clustering by F measure was evident for samples that had been prepared in the same batch.

This clonotype was seen a few times. Its antigen is unknown. Unique-molecular-identifier-tagged TCR beta cDNA libraries were used. Input populations of 1 to 10 million T cells gave rise to 500,000 or so cDNA molecules. TCRdb redid the calling of the PCR reads with MiXCR, one entry per CDR3 protein. Of 650,000 to 850,000 distinct CDR3 sequences detected, about 53% appear once; the ten largest clones hold 4.6%. J gave up 4 bases and V 7 bases, and 6 bases lay outside the gene matches. The CDR3 has 15 residues. CDR1 and CDR2 from the germline V gene are SQVTM and ANQGSEA. This TCR derives from a girl between 10 and 17 years old with multiple sclerosis. Sample: blood. This chain joins TRBV29-1 and TRBJ2-6; 11 bases align to TRBD1. CDR3 in amino acids: CSADRGLAGANVLTF. CDR3 in DNA: TGCAGCGCGGACAGGGGGCTAGCGGGGGCCAACGTCCTGACTTTC.